These 15 T cell receptor beta chains originate from one sample sequenced in a study of tissue T cells after allogeneic stem cell transplantation. The sample's time point: mouse harvest day 14 after allogeneic transplant. Tail vein injection delivered 10^7 T-cell-depleted bone marrow cells and 10^6 splenic CD5+ T cells. Sequenced by immunoSEQ multiplex PCR; TCRdb stores in-frame clones only, minus some. Of approximately 9,000 clones listed, 36% are singletons. The source material was skin. Source of these receptors: a female BALB/c mouse given C57BL/6 T cells with graft-versus-host disease after an allogeneic hematopoietic cell transplant.

This clone counts as large (0.1 to 1%). Mouse gene names apply. CDR3 DNA (partial): TGTGCCAGCAGTCTGTATCAGGGGGCGGGCACCTTGTAC. Encoded protein: CASSLYQGAGTLY. The entire CDR3 protein is CASSLYQGAGTLYF. The genes are TRBV26 and TRBJ2-4, with 8 bases aligning to TRBD1. The missing CDR3 end, 1 residue past where the read stops, is filled in from the germline J gene. This CDR3 comprises 14 residues. Germline V gene lookup returns CDR1 KGHPV and CDR2 FQNQEV (reference sequence). V shed 1 base and J 8 bases; nucleotides not matched to a gene: 5.

This clone showed up just a few times. Genes and germline come from the mouse. The read terminates 1 residue before the CDR3 end, so the remaining end is supplied by the germline J gene. The chain is built from TRBV26 and TRBJ2-5; a possible D gene is TRBD1 (5 bases). This CDR3 is 12 amino acids long. CDR1 is KGHPV, CDR2 FQNQEV, per germline (reference sequence). Trimming cost V 7 bases and J 5 bases, with 10 bases left between them. The CDR3 is CASNPGRDTQYF. Incomplete CDR3 DNA: TGTGCCAGCAACCCAGGGCGAGACACCCAGTAC.

With respect to this clone: Genes and germline are mouse. The missing CDR3 end, 1 residue past where the read stops, is filled in from the germline J gene. This sequence joins TRBV26 and TRBJ1-6; D gene ambiguous. TRBJ1-6 carries the ORF label, with uncertain function. This CDR3 contains 13 residues. The V and J ends lost 2 bases and 7 bases respectively, with 6 bases between them. Germline CDR1 reads KGHPV; CDR2 reads FQNQEV (reference sequence). CDR3 sequence: CASSLDKNSPLYF. Partial CDR3 DNA: TGTGCCAGCAGTCTGGACAAGAATTCGCCCCTCTAC.

Relative to its sample, this clone is medium-sized (0.01 to 0.1%). Gene names are mouse gene names. The observed sequence ends 1 residue before the CDR3 terminus, with the missing tail filled in from the germline J gene. V usage is TRBV26 and J usage is TRBJ1-2; D is unclear. This CDR3 has 14 amino acids. The germline V gene has CDR1 KGHPV and CDR2 FQNQEV (reference sequence). Trimming stripped 0 bases from V and 0 bases from J, with 5 bases between. The CDR3 spells CASSLSMSNSDYTF. CDR3 bases read: TGTGCCAGCAGTCTGTCGATGTCAAACTCCGACTACACC.

Note on this clone: These gene names are mouse names. The DNA ends 1 residue before the CDR3 does, and the rest of the CDR3 is filled in from the germline J gene. The chain uses TRBV19 and TRBJ2-1, with TRBD2 matching 8 bases. Germline loops: CDR1 FNHDT, CDR2 SITEND (reference sequence). V lost 1 base and J lost 0; bases outside the gene matches: 3. The CDR3 has 16 residues. The chain's CDR3 is CASSIWGGRNYAEQFF. CDR3 bases read: TGTGCCAGCAGTATATGGGGGGGGCGTAACTATGCTGAGCAGTTC.

As to this clone: Mouse names are used for the genes. The CDR3 is cut off 1 residue early in the read; its end comes from the germline J gene. This CDR3 is also generated by other DNA sequences in the sample. V gene TRBV23 combines with J gene TRBJ2-3; the D segment call TRBD1 is taken from the table without a DNA check. This CDR3 contains 14 residues. CDR1 is KGHTA and CDR2 is FQNQQP in the germline V gene. CDR3 in amino acids: CSSSPRGSAETLYF. The part of the CDR3 DNA that was read is TGCTCCAGCAGTCCCAGGGGCAGTGCAGAAACGCTGTAT.

This clone came up a few times. Gene names are mouse gene names. The CDR3 is cut off 1 residue early in the read; its end comes from the germline J gene. The genes are TRBV3 and TRBJ1-2; tentative D call: TRBD1 (5 bases). The V gene's germline CDR1 is SNHLY and CDR2 FYNGKV (reference sequence). The CDR3 extends over 13 amino acids. Between the trimmed V and J ends, which lost 3 bases and 3 bases, there was a span of 8 bases. The covered CDR3 bases are TGTGCCAGCAGCTTGACGGGGCACTCCGACTACACC. Translated, it gives CASSLTGHSDYT. The entire CDR3 sequence reads CASSLTGHSDYTF.

To note about this clone: Gene names are the mouse ones. The CDR3 end is not reached by the read, which stops 1 residue before it; the germline J gene fills it in. The chain joins TRBV5 to TRBJ2-5, with D possibly being TRBD2 (6 bases). Germline V CDR1 and CDR2: LGHNA, YNLKQL (reference sequence). Trimming removed 3 bases at V and 0 bases at J, with 13 bases between. The CDR3 contains 16 residues. CDR3 in amino acids: CASSQPGWGNQDTQYF. Partial CDR3 DNA: TGTGCCAGCAGCCAGCCCGGCTGGGGTAACCAAGACACCCAGTAC.

In regard to this clone: All gene names here are mouse names. With the read ending 1 residue before the CDR3 end, the germline J gene is used to fill in that end. The genes are TRBV26 and TRBJ1-3; D unresolved. Trimming shortened V by 4 bases and J by 0 bases, and 4 bases separated the two germline ends. Germline loops: CDR1 KGHPV, CDR2 FQNQEV (reference sequence). CDR3 length: 13 amino acids. CDR3 loop: CASSQSSGNTLYF. The sequenced part of the CDR3 DNA is TGTGCCAGCAGTCAGTCTTCTGGAAATACGCTCTAT.

In regard to this clone: All gene names here are mouse names. The read comes to an end 1 residue before the CDR3 does, leaving the germline J gene to fill in the end. The J gene is TRBJ1-4, the V gene TRBV31, with TRBD1 as a possible D gene (5 bases). The CDR3 spans 14 residues. Looked up from germline, CDR1 is GKSSPN and CDR2 is SITVG. Trimming took 2 bases from V and 3 from J, leaving 10 bases between them. CDR3 protein: CAWSLEGPNERLFF. The sequenced CDR3 bases are TGTGCCTGGAGTTTAGAGGGACCCAACGAAAGATTATTT.

This clone was seen a few times. Germline and genes: mouse. The missing CDR3 end, 1 residue past where the read stops, is filled in from the germline J gene. The rearrangement uses TRBV26 and TRBJ1-3; the D gene is possibly TRBD1 (5 bases). The CDR3 has 15 residues. Germline CDR1 and CDR2: KGHPV and FQNQEV (reference sequence). V lost 0 bases and J 2 bases, leaving 8 bases between the germline ends. The part of the CDR3 DNA that was read is TGTGCCAGCAGTCTGTCGTCAGGGACTGGAAATACGCTCTAT. Protein: CASSLSSGTGNTLY. The entire CDR3 sequence reads CASSLSSGTGNTLYF.

By frequency in the sample, this clone is medium-sized. Genes and germline are mouse. With the read ending 1 residue before the CDR3 end, the germline J gene is used to fill in that end. V usage is TRBV26 and J usage is TRBJ1-3; no reliable D call. Germline V gives CDR1 KGHPV, CDR2 FQNQEV (reference sequence). This CDR3 has 15 amino acids. With 4 bases removed from V and 0 bases from J, the gap between germline ends came to 10 bases. The CDR3: CASSPAYSSGNTLYF. The CDR3 bases that were read are TGTGCCAGCAGTCCGGCGTATTCTTCTGGAAATACGCTCTAT.

On this clone: The genes are named according to mouse. The read falls 1 residue short of the CDR3 end, and the missing part is taken from the germline J gene. This sequence joins TRBV15 and TRBJ2-7; the D is unclear. The germline CDR1 and CDR2 sequences are SGHND and FRSKSL. This CDR3 comprises 13 residues. V lost 0 bases to trimming and J lost 7 bases, with 10 bases between them. The part of the CDR3 DNA that was read is TGTGCCAGCAGTTTAGCGACGGGAGGGGAACAGTAC. Translating it yields CASSLATGGEQY. The entire CDR3 sequence reads CASSLATGGEQYF.

As regards this clone: Mouse gene names and germline throughout. The sequence runs out 1 residue before the end of the CDR3; the remainder is reconstructed from the germline J gene. The rearrangement links TRBV26 to TRBJ1-1; the D gene is possibly TRBD1 (6 bases). Germline V lookup: CDR1 KGHPV, CDR2 FQNQEV (reference sequence). V dropped 6 bases and J dropped 10 bases, with 15 bases sitting between them. This CDR3 region has 12 residues. CDR3 DNA (partial): TGTGCCAGCAGCCAATGGACAGCGGGAGTCTTC. Translated, it gives CASSQWTAGVF. The whole CDR3 protein reads CASSQWTAGVFF.

A word on this clone: Genes here carry mouse names. The CDR3 goes on 1 residue after the read ends, and that part is filled in from the germline J gene. The chain recombines TRBV26 with TRBJ1-2, with D hard to call. The CDR3 has 13 amino acids. The ends were cut back, 2 bases at V and 1 base at J, with 5 bases in the middle. Germline V gives CDR1 KGHPV, CDR2 FQNQEV (reference sequence). The sequenced part of the CDR3 DNA is TGTGCCAGCAGTCTGGAACAAAACTCCGACTACACC. It yields the protein CASSLEQNSDYT. The complete CDR3 protein is CASSLEQNSDYTF.